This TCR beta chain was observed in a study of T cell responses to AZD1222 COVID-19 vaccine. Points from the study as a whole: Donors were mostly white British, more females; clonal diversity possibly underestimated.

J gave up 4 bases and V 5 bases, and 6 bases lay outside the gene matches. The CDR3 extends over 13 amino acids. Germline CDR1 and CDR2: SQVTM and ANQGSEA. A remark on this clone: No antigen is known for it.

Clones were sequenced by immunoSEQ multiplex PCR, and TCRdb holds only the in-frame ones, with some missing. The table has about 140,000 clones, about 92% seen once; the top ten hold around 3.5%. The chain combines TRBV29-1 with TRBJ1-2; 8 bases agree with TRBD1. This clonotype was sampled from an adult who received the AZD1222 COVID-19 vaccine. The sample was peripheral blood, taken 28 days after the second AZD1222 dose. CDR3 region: CSVRTGNFYGYTF. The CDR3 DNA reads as TGCAGCGTTAGGACAGGGAATTTCTATGGCTACACCTTC.